This T cell receptor (beta chain) appears in the sequencing data of a study of T cell changes during pregnancy in multiple sclerosis (dated by TCRdb to between 2019 and 2020). Looking at the study overall: The study examined how the T cell repertoire changed over the course of pregnancy in women with multiple sclerosis.

Library generation was performed with the immunoSEQ multiplex PCR assay. TCRdb mirrors the immuneACCESS table, restricted to in-frame sequences. Some clones are absent from its copies; in checked studies, under half trace to an unresolved V gene, and the reason for the others is unknown. This sample holds roughly 64,000 clones; less than 95% were observed only once. The ten largest make up 6% to 7.5% of the sample. A remark on this clone: Its antigen specificity is not known. No per-base quality is available; no much larger clone lies one base away.

Here the sequenced sample was peripheral blood, taken in the third trimester of pregnancy. This sequence was found in a female donor in good health, enrolled as a control in a pregnancy study.

The CDR3 region reads CATTRGPSNEQFF. The DNA sequence is as follows: TGTGCCACCACCAGGGGGCCATCCAATGAGCAGTTCTTC. This sequence uses TRBV15 and TRBJ2-1; TRBD1 matches 8 bases in the middle. CDR1 and CDR2 (LNHNV, YYDKDF) derive from the germline V gene (reference sequence). From V the trimming removes 7 bases and from J it removes 6 bases, while the gene matches leave 5 bases of the junction unaccounted for. The CDR3 goes from the cysteine to the phenylalanine over 13 residues. The DNA shown is the 39-base CDR3, in frame from base 1.